Presented here are 26 T cell receptor beta chains from one specimen sequenced in a study of CD4 T cells in relation to SARS-CoV-2 and coronaviruses. These receptors' targets are unknown. The assay was immunoSEQ multiplex PCR, and TCRdb's table has in-frame clones only and misses some. The sample has under 20,000 clones, roughly 80% seen once. The unexposed donors gave CD4+ T cells in about 2011-2019, prior to COVID-19. CD4+ T cells were isolated from the cells after 10 days of culture. Material for sequencing was CD4+ T cells from PBMCs, cultured in vitro. The receptors were sampled from a human donor in good health.

This clone was observed a few times. The gene calls are TRBV15 and TRBJ2-1; D is perhaps TRBD2 (6 bases). This CDR3 has 15 residues. Looked up from germline, CDR1 is LNHNV and CDR2 is YYDKDF (reference sequence). V gave up 1 base and J gave up 5 bases, with 12 bases separating them. CDR3 DNA: TGTGCCACCAGCAGAGGGAGGGGAGTCAACAATGAGCAGTTCTTC. It specifies CATSRGRGVNNEQFF.

The chain is built from TRBV5-1 and TRBJ1-2; no clear D. Trimming pared 4 bases from V and 0 bases from J, leaving 13 bases between. Germline V lookup: CDR1 SGHRS, CDR2 YFSETQ. CDR3 size: 15 residues. Written as DNA, the CDR3 is TGCGCCAGCAGCCCCCGCCTCGGCACTAACTATGGCTACACCTTC. Amino acid sequence: CASSPRLGTNYGYTF.

The chain joins TRBV9 to TRBJ2-7; no clear D gene. The V end was cut by 4 bases, the J end by 1 base, with 12 bases between. Germline CDR1 and CDR2: SGDLS and YYNGEE. This CDR3 contains 14 residues. CDR3 DNA: TGTGCCAGCAGCTATACCGATGCATCCTACGAGCAGTACTTC. The encoded protein is CASSYTDASYEQYF.

The chain carries TRBV27 and TRBJ2-1; 9 bases fit TRBD1. Per the germline V gene, CDR1 is MNHEY and CDR2 is SMNVEV (reference sequence). After removal of 4 bases from V and 4 bases from J, the junction contained 8 bases not matched to a gene. The CDR3 extends over 16 amino acids. CDR3 sequence (DNA): TGTGCCAGCAGTTCTCCAGGGACAGGGCGATACAATGAGCAGTTCTTC. It specifies CASSSPGTGRYNEQFF.

This chain connects TRBV6-5 to TRBJ2-3, with 10 nucleotides matching TRBD1. With 6 bases clipped from V and 5 bases from J, the junction kept 5 bases outside the gene matches. This CDR3 contains 14 residues. CDR1 and CDR2 from the germline V gene are MNHEY and SVGAGI. CDR3 nucleotides: TGTGCCAGCAGATTCCGGGACAGGGGAGATACGCAGTATTTT. Its protein is CASRFRDRGDTQYF.

The genes are TRBV9 and TRBJ2-1; possibly TRBD1 or TRBD2 for D (5 bases each). This CDR3 comprises 16 residues. Germline assignment: CDR1 SGDLS and CDR2 YYNGEE. V was pared by 0 bases and J by 0 bases, with 10 bases between. The CDR3 spells CASSVGGTLSYNEQFF. The DNA of the CDR3 is TGTGCCAGCAGCGTAGGGGGGACCCTCTCCTACAATGAGCAGTTCTTC.

The V call is TRBV3-1 (or the pseudogene TRBV3-2), the J call TRBJ2-1; tentatively, D is TRBD2 (6 bases). Trimming left V 0 bases short and J 14 bases short, with 17 bases between. Germline CDR1 is LGHDT and CDR2 is YNNKEL (reference sequence). This CDR3 has 14 amino acids. This chain's CDR3 is CASSQEAGSAGKFF. In nucleotides, the CDR3 is TGTGCCAGCAGCCAAGAGGCAGGCTCGGCGGGGAAGTTCTTC.

This rearrangement joins TRBV7-5 to TRBJ2-5. TRBV7-5 is listed as a pseudogene. The length of the CDR3 is 13 residues. CDR3: CARSLDRGETQYF. For the CDR3, the DNA is TGTGCCAGAAGCTTAGACAGAGGAGAGACCCAGTACTTC.

The J gene is TRBJ2-7, the V gene TRBV5-1; TRBD1 aligns across 8 bases. The CDR3 totals 15 residues. Trimming removed 4 bases from V and 9 bases from J; junction bases left unmatched: 15. Germline assignment: CDR1 SGHRS and CDR2 YFSETQ. In DNA form, the CDR3 reads TGCGCCAGCAGCCGGATGGGACAGGAGTCCCCGGGGCAGTACTTC. As protein: CASSRMGQESPGQYF.

The rearrangement joins TRBV7-8 to TRBJ2-2; the match to TRBD1 covers 8 bases. This CDR3 comprises 15 residues. Per germline, CDR1 SGHVS and CDR2 FQNEAQ. V gave up 5 bases and J gave up 8 bases; unmatched junction bases: 10. The CDR3 spells CASSLRRTGRGELFF. For the CDR3, the DNA is TGTGCCAGCAGCCTCCGGCGGACAGGGCGTGGGGAGCTGTTTTTT.

The chain employs TRBV9 and TRBJ1-2, with 11 bases fitting TRBD1. There are 16 residues in the CDR3. Looked up from germline, CDR1 is SGDLS and CDR2 is YYNGEE. The ends lost 0 bases at V and 4 bases at J; junction bases unmatched: 5. DNA for the CDR3: TGTGCCAGCAGCGTAGTGGGACAGGGGGTAGGCTATGGCTACACCTTC. Its translation: CASSVVGQGVGYGYTF.

CDR3 coding DNA: TGTGCCAGCAGCTTAGACAGGGTACGATCACCCCTCCACTTT. The encoded protein is CASSLDRVRSPLHF. The chain has TRBV11-2 and TRBJ1-6; the D gene is possibly TRBD1 (5 bases). This CDR3 comprises 14 residues. V lost 0 bases, J lost 10 bases, and 10 bases lay in between. CDR1 SGHAT and CDR2 FQNNGV come from the germline V gene.

The chain is built from TRBV5-5 and TRBJ1-1; 7 nucleotides line up with TRBD1. CDR1 is SGHKS, CDR2 YYEKEE, per germline (reference sequence). Trimming at V came to 3 bases and at J to 1 base, leaving 9 bases not matched to a gene. The CDR3 is 16 residues long. In nucleotides, the CDR3 is TGTGCCAGCAGCTCCCGAGGGGACAGAGCGAACACTGAAGCTTTCTTT. It codes for CASSSRGDRANTEAFF. The full variable domain, rest sourced from reference TRBV5-5 and TRBJ1-1, is DAGVTQSPTHLIKTRGQQVTLRCSPISGHKSVSWYQQVLGQGPQFIFQYYEKEERGRGNFPDRFSARQFPNYSSELNVNALLLGDSALYLCASSSRGDRANTEAFFGQGTRLTVV.

CDR3: CASSPGADVYNEQFF. The CDR3 DNA is TGTGCCAGCTCACCTGGGGCAGATGTTTACAATGAGCAGTTCTTC. The V and J genes are TRBV18 and TRBJ2-1; D perhaps matches TRBD1 (5 bases). Germline CDR1 and CDR2: KGHSH and LQKENI. Between the trimmed V and J ends, which lost 3 bases and 4 bases, there was a span of 13 bases. CDR3 length: 15 amino acids.

V gene TRBV24-1 combines with J gene TRBJ1-3; TRBD1 agrees at 10 bases. This CDR3 spans 16 amino acids. V lost 7 bases to trimming and J lost 0 bases; unmatched junction nucleotides: 5. In germline, CDR1 is KGHDR, CDR2 SFDVKD. This CDR3 reads CATSPGQGSSGNTIYF. The CDR3 coding sequence is TGTGCCACCAGCCCGGGACAGGGGAGCTCTGGAAACACCATATATTTT.

This chain links TRBV4-1 with TRBJ1-3; no clear D. Per the germline V gene, CDR1 is MGHRA and CDR2 is YSYEKL. V was cut by 2 bases and J by 1 base, with 12 bases left in between. This CDR3 comprises 16 residues. The CDR3 DNA is TGCGCCAGCAGCCAAAGGGAATTGGGGTCTGGAAACACCATATATTTT. Residues: CASSQRELGSGNTIYF.

The V call is TRBV27, the J call TRBJ1-1; D gene unclear. CDR1 is MNHEY and CDR2 is SMNVEV in the germline V gene (reference sequence). V was trimmed by 6 bases and J by 11 bases, leaving 16 bases between them. The CDR3 spans 12 residues. The CDR3: CASSPDRRAAFF. In nucleotides, the CDR3 is TGTGCCAGCAGCCCGGACCGGAGGGCTGCTTTCTTT.

The chain employs TRBV2 and TRBJ2-6; D ambiguous. The germline V gene encodes CDR1 SNHLY and CDR2 FYNNEI. The CDR3 consists of 16 residues. V dropped 0 bases and J dropped 0 bases, with 6 bases sitting between them. CDR3 amino acids: CASSEASISGANVLTF. In DNA form, the CDR3 reads TGTGCCAGCAGTGAAGCCTCTATCTCTGGGGCCAACGTCCTGACTTTC.

The V gene is TRBV5-6, the J gene TRBJ1-1; D is unresolved. Deletions cut 2 bases from V and 1 base from J, with 9 bases between. The CDR3 has 14 amino acids. Looked up from germline, CDR1 is SGHDT and CDR2 is YYEEEE. The CDR3 DNA is TGTGCCAGCAGCTTAGGACCCTCGAACACTGAAGCTTTCTTT. Residues: CASSLGPSNTEAFF.

V is TRBV13 and J is TRBJ2-1; D not certain. The CDR3 spans 11 residues. Between the trimmed V and J ends, which lost 2 bases and 4 bases, there was a span of 0 bases. CDR1 PRHDT and CDR2 FYEKMQ come from the germline V gene (reference sequence). In DNA form, the CDR3 reads TGTGCCAGCAGCTTATACAATGAGCAGTTCTTC. Translated: CASSLYNEQFF.

The chain joins TRBV19 to TRBJ1-6; D is ambiguous. Germline V gene data show CDR1 as LNHDA and CDR2 as SQIVND (reference sequence). Trimming left V 6 bases short and J 0 bases short, with 9 bases between. CDR3 size: 15 residues. The CDR3 region is CASRPKSSYNSPLHF. The CDR3 DNA reads TGTGCCAGTAGGCCAAAAAGCTCCTATAATTCACCCCTCCACTTT. The complete variable domain, with remaining parts taken from reference TRBV19 and TRBJ1-6, reads DGGITQSPKYLFRKEGQNVTLSCEQNLNHDAMYWYRQDPGQGLRLIYYSQIVNDFQKGDIAEGYSVSREKKESFPLTVTSAQKNPTAFYLCASRPKSSYNSPLHFGNGTRLTVT.

The V and J genes are TRBV7-9 and TRBJ1-1, with D unresolved. The CDR3 extends over 13 amino acids. V was shortened by 3 bases and J by 7 bases, with 12 bases between the two germline ends. Looked up from germline, CDR1 is SEHNR and CDR2 is FQNEAQ (reference sequence). For the CDR3, the DNA is TGTGCCAGCAGCTTCGGGGAGGCCGGTGAAGCTTTCTTT. Translation gives CASSFGEAGEAFF.

The J gene is TRBJ2-7, the V gene TRBV5-1; 7 bases are a match to TRBD2. V dropped 0 bases and J dropped 5; count of bases not matched to a gene: 14. CDR3 length equals 17 residues. The germline V gene has CDR1 SGHRS and CDR2 YFSETQ. The CDR3 loop reads CASSLVYPAGLNHEQYF. In DNA, the CDR3 is TGCGCCAGCAGCTTGGTTTACCCAGCGGGATTAAACCACGAGCAGTACTTC.

In DNA form, the CDR3 reads TGTGCCAGCAGCGTAGGCCCCACAGGGGTAGGAAATGAGCAGTTCTTC. Protein sequence: CASSVGPTGVGNEQFF. The rearrangement links TRBV9 to TRBJ2-1, with 7 nucleotides matching TRBD1. Germline assignment: CDR1 SGDLS and CDR2 YYNGEE. V was pared by 0 bases and J by 7 bases, with 10 bases of the junction left unmatched. This CDR3 is 16 amino acids long.

The V and J genes are TRBV2 and TRBJ2-3; D gene unclear. V dropped 3 bases and J dropped 0 bases, with 7 bases sitting between them. Germline V CDR1 and CDR2: SNHLY, FYNNEI. The CDR3 is 14 residues long. The CDR3 protein is CASSDASSTDTQYF. The CDR3 bases are TGTGCCAGCAGTGATGCCTCTAGCACAGATACGCAGTATTTT.

The chain is built from TRBV25-1 and TRBJ2-5, with 11 bases lining up with TRBD1. Trimming at V came to 2 bases and at J to 1 base, leaving 6 bases not matched to a gene. The CDR3 is 17 residues long. The germline CDR1 and CDR2 sequences are MGHDK and SYGVNS. The CDR3 coding sequence is TGTGCCAGCAGTGAAGGGACAGGGGGTTTCGCCCAAGAGACCCAGTACTTC. This sequence encodes CASSEGTGGFAQETQYF.